Described below is a single T cell receptor beta chain sequence and its context. The sample comes from a study of cytomegalovirus exposure and HLA in healthy donors. In the PCR, 60 Vbeta and 13 Jbeta primers were used. TCRdb keeps only in-frame clones here, not all; method: immunoSEQ multiplex PCR. Its table lists 150,000 to 200,000 clones. The CDR3 has 16 amino acids. V was clipped by 2 bases and J by 2 bases, with 11 bases between them. The germline V gene has CDR1 SGHNT and CDR2 YYREEE (reference sequence). This TCR came from a woman younger than 35 in good health and CMV-seropositive. The specimen sequenced was PBMCs. The rearrangement links TRBV5-4 to TRBJ2-6; the D gene is possibly TRBD2 (6 bases). CDR3 region: CASSFGRGAGANVLTF. In DNA form, the CDR3 reads TGTGCCAGCAGCTTTGGTCGCGGGGCTGGGGCCAACGTCCTGACTTTC.